Sequencing of this TCR beta chain was carried out in a study of blood T cell repertoires in COVID-19. The table came from immunoSEQ multiplex PCR; TCRdb's copy has only in-frame clones and leaves some out. The sample consists of 250,000 to 350,000 clones, more than 70% of them appearing once. The TCR originated in a woman aged 60-75 years in a cohort exposed to, infected with or recovered from COVID-19 (not recorded which). What was sequenced was PBMCs or T cells enriched from blood (not recorded which).

CDR3 residues: CASSGPGHSNTEAFF. In DNA form, the CDR3 reads TGTGCCAGTAGTGGACCGGGACATTCGAACACTGAAGCTTTCTTT. This chain links TRBV19 with TRBJ1-1; possibly TRBD1 for D (6 bases). This CDR3 contains 15 residues. V lost 5 bases, J lost 1 base, and 14 bases lay in between. CDR1 is LNHDA and CDR2 is SQIVND in the germline V gene (reference sequence).